A single sample is the source of the 22 T cell receptor beta chains below, sequenced in a study of identical twins (dated by TCRdb to about 2016). Receptor libraries were prepared by 5' RACE. TCRdb lists the instrument as Illumina HiSeq 2000. TCRdb reprocessing: public reads trimmed at Q25 with fastp, clones called with MiXCR, in-frame beta chains kept. Entries that share a CDR3 protein sequence are merged under the most common genes and DNA. For this sample there are 1.5 million to 2 million distinct CDR3 sequences; around 29% appear just once. About 0.25% of the sample lies in the top ten. The sample was cord blood. The source of these receptors is a newborn girl in good health.

This clonotype turned up a few times. V gene TRBV12-3 or TRBV12-4 combines with J gene TRBJ2-5; 12 bases line up with TRBD2. The CDR3 consists of 18 residues. J was trimmed by 4 bases and V by 0 bases; bases with no gene match: 9. The DNA of the CDR3 is TGTGCCAGCAGTTTAGCACTCAGACTAGCGGGAGTAAGAGAGACCCAGTACTTC. Translation gives CASSLALRLAGVRETQYF.

This clonotype has only a few counts. The rearrangement links TRBV6-6 to TRBJ1-5, with no clear D. Germline CDR1 reads MNHNY; CDR2 reads SVGAGI (reference sequence). This CDR3 contains 16 residues. Trimming left V 2 bases short and J 2 bases short, with 13 bases between. The CDR3 nucleotides read TGTGCCAGCAGTTACAATCGGCCGAGGGGCAATCAGCCCCAGCATTTT. Translated: CASSYNRPRGNQPQHF.

The table lists this clonotype with a few counts. This chain joins TRBV2 and TRBJ2-7; unclear D gene. CDR1 and CDR2 (germline): SNHLY, FYNNEI. This CDR3 comprises 14 residues. Trimming cost V 6 bases and J 1 base, with 13 bases left between them. The DNA of the CDR3 is TGTGCCAGCAGCCGCCTAGAAGGTTCCTACGAGCAGTACTTC. This gives the protein CASSRLEGSYEQYF.

This clonotype was seen only a few times. The chain employs TRBV2 and TRBJ2-2; a weak D match, TRBD1 (6 bases). This CDR3 is 15 amino acids long. Per germline, CDR1 SNHLY and CDR2 FYNNEI. The V end was cut by 8 bases, the J end by 6 bases, with 19 bases between. CDR3 sequence: CASVLPGQGSGELFF. The CDR3 nucleotides read TGTGCCAGCGTACTTCCGGGACAAGGATCCGGGGAGCTGTTTTTT.

This clonotype was detected ten times or more. The chain couples TRBV5-1 to TRBJ2-7; D unclear. The V and J ends lost 0 bases and 0 bases respectively, with 7 bases between them. The germline V gene has CDR1 SGHRS and CDR2 YFSETQ. The CDR3 is made up of 14 amino acids. CDR3: CASSLETSSYEQYF. CDR3 nucleotides: TGCGCCAGCAGCTTGGAGACAAGCTCCTACGAGCAGTACTTC.

This clonotype was counted a few times. One end of the junction varies from germline; a read error may be responsible. The gene calls are TRBV7-7 and TRBJ2-5; no clear D. CDR3 size: 13 residues. Germline-derived CDR1 and CDR2 are SSHAT and FNYEAQ (reference sequence). CDR3 coding DNA: TGTGCTAGCAGCCAACAAGGCTCGGAGACCCAGTACTTC. Translation gives CASSQQGSETQYF. Full variable domain (missing parts from reference TRBV7-7 and TRBJ2-5): GAGVSQSPRYKVTKRGQDVTLRCDPISSHATLYWYQQALGQGPEFLTYFNYEAQPDKSGLPSDRFSAERPEGSISTLTIQRTEQRDSAMYRCASSQQGSETQYFGPGTRLLVL.

The chain employs TRBV7-2 and TRBJ1-2; weak D call: TRBD1 (5 bases). Trimming stripped 2 bases from V and 8 bases from J, with 12 bases between. The CDR3 runs to 13 residues. From germline, CDR1 is SGHTA and CDR2 FQGNSA. The CDR3 region has the DNA TGTGCCAGCAGCTTATTTGGGGCGGGCGGCTACACCTTC. This gives the protein CASSLFGAGGYTF.

This clonotype has at least ten counts. The CDR3 is CASSKALTGNYGYTF. The CDR3 coding sequence is TGTGCCAGCAGTAAAGCTCTGACAGGGAACTATGGCTACACCTTC. The chain combines TRBV6-5 with TRBJ1-2; 7 nucleotides match TRBD1. V lost 5 bases and J lost 2; bases outside the gene matches: 8. Germline V CDR1 and CDR2: MNHEY, SVGAGI. This CDR3 has 15 residues.

This clonotype was observed a few times. V is TRBV20-1 and J is TRBJ1-6, with 7 bases fitting TRBD1. Germline V gene data show CDR1 as DFQATT and CDR2 as SNEGSKA (reference sequence). V gave up 6 bases and J gave up 1 base; unmatched junction bases: 6. This CDR3 is 15 amino acids long. The CDR3 loop reads CSARIQGSYNSPLHF. CDR3 nucleotides: TGCAGTGCGAGAATACAGGGGTCCTATAATTCACCCCTCCACTTT.

The chain has TRBV6-1 and TRBJ1-4; D not resolved. This CDR3 has 13 residues. CDR1 and CDR2 (germline): MNHNS, SASEGT. Trimming took 2 bases from V and 11 from J, leaving 12 bases between them. The chain's CDR3 is CASSEWRVRKLFF. The CDR3 coding sequence is TGTGCCAGCAGTGAATGGAGGGTGCGGAAACTGTTTTTT.

This chain links TRBV12-3 or TRBV12-4 with TRBJ2-1; 8 bases agree with TRBD2. The trim removed 5 bases at V and 6 bases at J, leaving 24 bases unmatched. The CDR3 is 20 residues long. The CDR3 DNA follows: TGTGCCAGCAGTCAAGATCCCGGGCCGGACAGCGGGAGTAGGAGCAATGAGCAGTTCTTC. It codes for CASSQDPGPDSGSRSNEQFF.

J is TRBJ1-2 and V is TRBV20-1, with D unclear. V lost 0 bases to trimming and J lost 5 bases, with 7 bases between them. Germline values: CDR1 DFQATT, CDR2 SNEGSKA (reference sequence). This CDR3 contains 12 residues. The CDR3 is CSARDETYGYTF. CDR3 in DNA: TGCAGTGCTAGAGATGAGACGTATGGCTACACCTTC.

V usage is TRBV20-1 and J usage is TRBJ1-2; D is uncertain. This CDR3 contains 10 residues. The ends were cut back, 5 bases at V and 8 bases at J, with 9 bases in the middle. The germline V gene encodes CDR1 DFQATT and CDR2 SNEGSKA (reference sequence). CDR3 nucleotide sequence: TGCAGTGCTGTCTGGAGGGGCTACACCTTC. It codes for CSAVWRGYTF.

The CDR3 here is CASSLGGRSWYEQYF. The CDR3 DNA sequence: TGTGCCAGCAGTTTAGGCGGGAGAAGCTGGTACGAGCAGTACTTC. The rearrangement joins TRBV12-3 or TRBV12-4 to TRBJ2-7; 7 bases line up with TRBD2. With 1 base clipped from V and 4 bases from J, the junction kept 7 bases outside the gene matches. The CDR3 extends over 15 amino acids.

A few counts support this clonotype. The gene calls are TRBV28 and TRBJ2-1; 8 nucleotides align to TRBD2. CDR1 MDHEN and CDR2 SYDVKM come from the germline V gene. V lost 1 base to trimming and J lost 6 bases; unmatched junction nucleotides: 8. CDR3 length: 16 residues. The CDR3 coding sequence is TGTGCCAGCAGTTTATTGGTTAGCGGGAAGGGCAATGAGCAGTTCTTC. Translated: CASSLLVSGKGNEQFF.

Regarding this clonotype: At one boundary the junction diverges from the germline segment, which might be a read error. CDR3 nucleotides: TGCGCCAACAGCGTAGGGCTCCAAGAGACCCAGTACTTC. Translated, it gives CANSVGLQETQYF. This sequence joins TRBV9 and TRBJ2-4; D is unclear. The DNA end lines up better with TRBJ2-5; the J call may be wrong. The CDR3 spans 13 residues. The germline gives CDR1 SGDLS, CDR2 YYNGEE.

In this sample, this clonotype turned up many times. The rearrangement links TRBV7-2 to TRBJ2-7; D perhaps matches TRBD1 (5 bases). The V gene's germline CDR1 is SGHTA and CDR2 FQGNSA. With 1 base removed from V and 1 base from J, the gap between germline ends came to 8 bases. The CDR3 spans 14 residues. The CDR3: CASSLGGHSYEQYF. CDR3 sequence (DNA): TGTGCCAGCAGCTTAGGAGGACATTCCTACGAGCAGTACTTC.

The chain joins TRBV5-1 to TRBJ1-1; D unresolved. Germline V gene data show CDR1 as SGHRS and CDR2 as YFSETQ. V gave up 2 bases and J gave up 6 bases, with 11 bases separating them. There are 13 residues in the CDR3. CDR3 loop: CASSFGLWAEAFF. The CDR3 DNA reads TGCGCCAGCAGCTTCGGGCTGTGGGCTGAAGCTTTCTTT. The variable domain in full, completed from reference TRBV5-1 and TRBJ1-1, reads KAGVTQTPRYLIKTRGQQVTLSCSPISGHRSVSWYQQTPGQGLQFLFEYFSETQRNKGNFPGRFSGRQFSNSRSEMNVSTLELGDSALYLCASSFGLWAEAFFGQGTRLTVV.

This clonotype was recorded once. At one boundary the junction diverges from the germline segment, which might be a read error. The chain has TRBV2 and TRBJ2-1; 7 bases fit TRBD2. The end of the DNA fits TRBJ2-7 better, so the J call may be wrong. The CDR3 is 15 residues long. The germline V gene encodes CDR1 SNHLY and CDR2 FYNNEI. The CDR3 coding sequence is TGTGCCATCAGTGTGGGTCTAGCGGCGTACAATGAGCAGTACTTC. It is translated as CAISVGLAAYNEQYF.

The chain joins TRBV6-5 to TRBJ1-2; 9 bases align to TRBD1. This CDR3 contains 15 residues. CDR1 is MNHEY and CDR2 is SVGAGI in the germline V gene. The V and J ends lost 0 bases and 8 bases, in that order; junction bases with no gene match: 7. CDR3 loop: CASSYSKDRGGGYTF. CDR3 DNA: TGTGCCAGCAGTTACTCGAAAGACAGGGGGGGAGGCTACACCTTC.

This clonotype was detected a few times. This chain uses TRBV11-2 with TRBJ2-3, with 7 bases aligning to TRBD2. Germline values: CDR1 SGHAT, CDR2 FQNNGV. J gave up 5 bases and V 0 bases, and 11 bases lay outside the gene matches. The CDR3 loop spans 17 amino acids. CDR3 sequence (DNA): TGTGCCAGCAGCTTAGATAGGTGGCGGGGGTACCTAGATACGCAGTATTTT. The encoded protein is CASSLDRWRGYLDTQYF.

The chain couples TRBV29-1 to TRBJ2-3; weak D call: TRBD2 (6 bases). The CDR3 runs to 14 residues. Per germline, CDR1 SQVTM and CDR2 ANQGSEA. The V gene lost 4 bases and the J gene lost 4 bases, with 15 bases spanning the gap. The CDR3 nucleotides are TGCAGCGTTGGGGGACGGGGGAGGCCAGATACGCAGTATTTT. Translating it yields CSVGGRGRPDTQYF.